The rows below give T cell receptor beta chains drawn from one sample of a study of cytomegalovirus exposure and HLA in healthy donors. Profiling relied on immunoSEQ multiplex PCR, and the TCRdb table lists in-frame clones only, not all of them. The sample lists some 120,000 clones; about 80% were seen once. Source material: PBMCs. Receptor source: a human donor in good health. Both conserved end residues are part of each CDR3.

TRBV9 CASSVGGGRGLAEAFF
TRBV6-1 CASSAINTDTQYF
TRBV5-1 CASSPRTGAMGYEQYF
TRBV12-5 CASGPGLAGELFF
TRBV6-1 CASRGGGGDPYEQYF
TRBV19 CASSMPVNHNEQFF
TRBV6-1 CASSITGSGQPQHF
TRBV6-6 CASSPRTLYEQYF
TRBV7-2 CASSPSNGYTF
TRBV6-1 CATADKITYEQYF
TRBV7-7 CASSLVSEQFF
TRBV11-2 CASSFSDRPNEQYF
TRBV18 CASSPIQGPGNSPLHF
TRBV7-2 CASSPDPGMMTQHF
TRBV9 CASSAYRGGLVGSDTQYF
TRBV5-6 CASSSVRVGNSPLHF